Shown below are 26 T cell receptor beta chains from a single sample sequenced in a study of T-cell reconstitution after alpha-beta-depleted transplantation in children. For TCRbeta, the library was prepared with unique molecular identifiers. TCRdb called the PCR reads again in MiXCR, with one record for every CDR3 protein. Of hundreds of thousands of distinct CDR3 sequences in the sample, 16% were seen once. The sequencing here drew on PBMCs from the stem cell graft donor, taken from the stem cell graft. The receptor source for this set is a human donor who donated a stem cell graft to a child with acute myeloid leukemia.

This clonotype was detected many times. J is TRBJ2-3 and V is TRBV6-2 or TRBV6-3; the D gene could be TRBD1 or TRBD2 (7 bases each). There are 15 residues in the CDR3. The germline V gene has CDR1 MNHEY and CDR2 SVGEGT. Trimming took 10 bases from V and 4 from J, leaving 21 bases between them. The CDR3 region has the DNA TGTGCCACACTCCTCAGGGGGGGAAGTGCAGATACGCAGTATTTT. As protein: CATLLRGGSADTQYF.

This clonotype appeared many times. The chain employs TRBV7-2 and TRBJ2-1; D is unresolved. V was cut by 6 bases and J by 8 bases, with 11 bases left in between. CDR1 is SGHTA and CDR2 is FQGNSA in the germline V gene. The CDR3 is 12 amino acids. CDR3 sequence (DNA): TGTGCCAGCAGTTCCTCTCCCTATGAGCAGTTCTTC. Amino acids: CASSSSPYEQFF.

This chain links TRBV10-2 with TRBJ1-2; 7 bases map to TRBD1. The V segment lost 7 bases and the J segment 3 bases; nucleotides outside the gene matches: 5. The CDR3 runs 13 residues. The germline CDR1 and CDR2 sequences are WSHSY and SAAADI. The CDR3 loop is CASNRGGDYGYTF. In nucleotides, the CDR3 is TGCGCCAGCAATAGAGGGGGCGACTATGGCTACACCTTC.

This clonotype was observed a few times. CDR3 sequence: CASQGRTNTGELFF. The CDR3 nucleotides read TGTGCCAGCCAGGGGCGGACGAACACCGGGGAGCTGTTTTTT. V and J are TRBV12-3 or TRBV12-4 and TRBJ2-2; a possible D gene is TRBD1 (6 bases). The CDR3 is 14 amino acids. Trimming stripped 8 bases from V and 0 bases from J, with 10 bases between.

The V and J genes are TRBV28 and TRBJ2-5; 7 bases are a match to TRBD1. After removal of 9 bases from V and 2 bases from J, the junction contained 6 bases not matched to a gene. The CDR3 has 13 amino acids. Per germline, CDR1 MDHEN and CDR2 SYDVKM. The CDR3 DNA is TGTGCCAGTTTGTTGACAGGGCAAGAGACCCAGTACTTC. Residues: CASLLTGQETQYF. The full variable domain, with the rest looked up from reference TRBV28 and TRBJ2-5, is DVKVTQSSRYLVKRTGEKVFLECVQDMDHENMFWYRQDPGLGLRLIYFSYDVKMKEKGDIPEGYSVSREKKERFSLILESASTNQTSMYLCASLLTGQETQYFGPGTRLLVL.

This clonotype was observed many times. This chain joins TRBV20-1 and TRBJ2-1; 8 nucleotides match TRBD2. The junction had 2 bases not matched to a gene; V was cut back by 6 bases and J by 4 bases. CDR1 and CDR2 from the germline V gene are DFQATT and SNEGSKA (reference sequence). CDR3 length: 12 residues. Here the CDR3 reads CSAASGYNEQFF. As DNA, the CDR3 is TGCAGTGCAGCTAGCGGGTACAATGAGCAGTTCTTC.

This clonotype has a handful of counts. The V and J genes are TRBV12-3 or TRBV12-4 and TRBJ1-6, with TRBD1 as a possible D gene (5 bases). The V and J ends lost 8 bases and 11 bases respectively, with 13 bases between them. CDR3 length: 12 amino acids. CDR3 amino acids: CASRDGGTPLHF. For the CDR3, the DNA is TGTGCCAGCCGGGACGGAGGCACACCCCTCCACTTT.

The sample holds a few counts of this clonotype. This chain links TRBV5-1 with TRBJ2-3; D gene unclear. The germline CDR1 and CDR2 sequences are SGHRS and YFSETQ. V was cut by 0 bases and J by 6 bases, with 11 bases left in between. The CDR3 is made up of 14 amino acids. The CDR3 DNA reads as TGCGCCAGCAGCTTGGCGGGCCGCTCCGATACGCAGTATTTT. Protein: CASSLAGRSDTQYF.

At least ten counts were recorded for this clonotype. The rearrangement joins TRBV20-1 to TRBJ1-6; 9 bases are a match to TRBD1. Germline loops: CDR1 DFQATT, CDR2 SNEGSKA (reference sequence). Trimming removed 6 bases from V and 10 bases from J; junction bases left unmatched: 10. This CDR3 spans 14 amino acids. In DNA form, the CDR3 reads TGCAGTGCCACCGACAGGGGGTGGGGGTCACCCCTCCACTTT. This encodes CSATDRGWGSPLHF.

The chain is built from TRBV7-9 and TRBJ1-1; 7 bases align to TRBD1. The CDR3 loop spans 13 amino acids. With V trimmed by 2 bases and J by 11 bases, 8 bases remained unmatched. Germline CDR1 SEHNR, CDR2 FQNEAQ (reference sequence). The CDR3 nucleotides read TGTGCCAGCAGCTTACAGGGGGGAATAGGCGCTTTCTTT. As protein: CASSLQGGIGAFF.

This chain uses TRBV11-2 with TRBJ2-1, with a possible D match to TRBD2 (5 bases). The CDR3 sequence is 12 residues long. Germline loops: CDR1 SGHAT, CDR2 FQNNGV. Trimming pared 7 bases from V and 8 bases from J, leaving 12 bases between. The CDR3 spells CASIGVGYEQFF. The CDR3 coding sequence is TGTGCCAGCATCGGGGTCGGGTATGAGCAGTTCTTC. Variable domain in full (rest from reference TRBV11-2 and TRBJ2-1): EAGVAQSPRYKIIEKRQSVAFWCNPISGHATLYWYQQILGQGPKLLIQFQNNGVVDDSQLPKDRFSAERLKGVDSTLKIQPAKLEDSAVYLCASIGVGYEQFFGPGTRLTVL.

There are a few counts of this clonotype. The genes are TRBV20-1 and TRBJ2-5; D is undetermined. The germline V gene encodes CDR1 DFQATT and CDR2 SNEGSKA (reference sequence). The CDR3 is made up of 11 amino acids. V lost 2 bases and J 4 bases, leaving 5 bases between the germline ends. The CDR3 protein is CSARQLETQYF. Written as DNA, the CDR3 is TGCAGTGCTAGACAGTTAGAGACCCAGTACTTC.

The V call is TRBV6-1, the J call TRBJ2-7; unclear D gene. The CDR3 covers 13 residues. Germline V gene sequence: CDR1 MNHNS, CDR2 SASEGT. V shed 1 base and J shed 3 bases, with 7 bases lying between them. In DNA form, the CDR3 reads TGTGCCAGCAGTGAAGGGATGCTCTACGAGCAGTACGTC. It yields the protein CASSEGMLYEQYV.

This clonotype has a single count. The V call is TRBV13, the J call TRBJ2-5; possibly TRBD1 for D (5 bases). CDR1 PRHDT and CDR2 FYEKMQ come from the germline V gene (reference sequence). Trimming removed 5 bases from V and 4 bases from J, with 14 bases in between. The CDR3 extends over 14 amino acids. The CDR3 loop is CASSPYQGGETQYF. The DNA for the CDR3 is TGTGCCAGCAGCCCATACCAGGGTGGAGAGACCCAGTACTTC. Complete variable domain (other parts from reference TRBV13 and TRBJ2-5): AAGVIQSPRHLIKEKRETATLKCYPIPRHDTVYWYQQGPGQDPQFLISFYEKMQSDKGSIPDRFSAQQFSDYHSELNMSSLELGDSALYFCASSPYQGGETQYFGPGTRLLVL.

The J gene is TRBJ2-7, the V gene TRBV15, with D unresolved. The CDR3 runs to 14 residues. CDR1 is LNHNV and CDR2 is YYDKDF in the germline V gene (reference sequence). The ends were cut back, 1 base at V and 3 bases at J, with 10 bases in the middle. The CDR3 sequence: CATSRVTVDYEQYF. CDR3 DNA: TGTGCCACCAGCAGAGTTACGGTAGACTACGAGCAGTACTTC.

The chain has TRBV10-1 and TRBJ1-5, with D unclear. Germline V gene sequence: CDR1 WNHNN, CDR2 SYGVQD (reference sequence). The CDR3 contains 15 residues. V gave up 0 bases and J gave up 4 bases, with 10 bases separating them. CDR3 residues: CASSESRGDNQPQHF. DNA for the CDR3: TGCGCCAGCAGTGAGTCCCGGGGAGATAATCAGCCCCAGCATTTT.

The sample holds many counts of this clonotype. V is TRBV20-1 and J is TRBJ1-4; D ambiguous. The CDR3 runs to 15 residues. Germline values: CDR1 DFQATT, CDR2 SNEGSKA (reference sequence). V was cut by 0 bases and J by 5 bases, with 13 bases left in between. The CDR3 here is CSARDLRETNEKLFF. The CDR3 DNA reads as TGCAGTGCTAGAGATTTGAGGGAAACCAATGAAAAACTGTTTTTT.

This clonotype was detected ten times or more. The CDR3 DNA sequence: TGTGCCAGCATACGTCATGTTGGGATCAATGAGCAGTTCTTC. Translated: CASIRHVGINEQFF. This chain joins TRBV21-1 and TRBJ2-1. TRBV21-1 is given as a pseudogene. The CDR3 has 14 residues.

The chain uses TRBV24-1 and TRBJ2-2; 8 positions agree with TRBD2. V lost 12 bases, J lost 5 bases, and 13 bases stayed unmatched. The CDR3 totals 15 residues. Germline CDR1 is KGHDR and CDR2 is SFDVKD. This CDR3 is CAPAGGYWVTGELFF. The CDR3, as DNA: TGTGCCCCCGCGGGAGGATACTGGGTGACCGGGGAGCTGTTTTTT.

This clonotype has ten or more counts. This chain connects TRBV12-3 or TRBV12-4 to TRBJ1-1, with D perhaps TRBD1 (6 bases). The CDR3 sequence is 11 residues long. V was cut by 6 bases and J by 9 bases, with 11 bases left in between. In DNA, the CDR3 is TGTGCCAGCAGCACTGGGACACAAGCTTTCTTT. This translates into CASSTGTQAFF.

This clonotype was observed many times. The rearrangement links TRBV12-3 or TRBV12-4 to TRBJ2-1, with 7 bases matching TRBD1. This CDR3 has 15 amino acids. Trimming took 11 bases from V and 1 from J; bases not matched to a gene: 11. The CDR3 protein is CAGSQGMGSYNEQFF. The CDR3 DNA sequence: TGTGCCGGCTCACAGGGGATGGGATCCTACAATGAGCAGTTCTTC.

The sample holds a few counts of this clonotype. This chain connects TRBV29-1 to TRBJ2-3; tentatively, D is TRBD1 or TRBD2 (5 bases each). Germline CDR1 is SQVTM and CDR2 is ANQGSEA. Trimming pared 2 bases from V and 4 bases from J, leaving 13 bases between. This CDR3 has 14 residues. CDR3 protein: CSVEPGPEADTQYF. The CDR3, as DNA: TGCAGCGTTGAACCGGGACCAGAGGCAGATACGCAGTATTTT.

This clonotype appeared many times. The V and J genes are TRBV5-1 and TRBJ2-3; 13 nucleotides align to TRBD2. The CDR3 spans 16 residues. The trim removed 3 bases at V and 6 bases at J, leaving 7 bases unmatched. Germline V lookup: CDR1 SGHRS, CDR2 YFSETQ. Here the CDR3 reads CASSSGLAGSGDTQYF. CDR3 DNA: TGCGCCAGCAGCTCGGGACTAGCGGGGTCTGGTGATACGCAGTATTTT. The complete variable domain, with remaining parts taken from reference TRBV5-1 and TRBJ2-3, reads KAGVTQTPRYLIKTRGQQVTLSCSPISGHRSVSWYQQTPGQGLQFLFEYFSETQRNKGNFPGRFSGRQFSNSRSEMNVSTLELGDSALYLCASSSGLAGSGDTQYFGPGTRLTVL.

The genes are TRBV6-1 and TRBJ1-5, with 7 positions matching TRBD1. The germline V gene has CDR1 MNHNS and CDR2 SASEGT. V trimming: 4 bases; J trimming: 7 bases; junction bases outside the gene matches: 4. The length of the CDR3 is 13 residues. In nucleotides, the CDR3 is TGTGCCAGCAGTGGGTACAGGGGCCAGCCCCAGCATTTT. Its protein product is CASSGYRGQPQHF.

Many counts were recorded for this clonotype. The chain joins TRBV20-1 to TRBJ2-3; D call uncertain. V was pared by 6 bases and J by 0 bases, with 4 bases between. The CDR3 spans 11 residues. The V gene's germline CDR1 is DFQATT and CDR2 SNEGSKA (reference sequence). The CDR3, as DNA: TGCAGTGCAATAAGCACAGATACGCAGTATTTT. Amino acids: CSAISTDTQYF.

At least ten counts were recorded for this clonotype. The chain has TRBV20-1 and TRBJ2-5, with 9 bases matching TRBD1. This CDR3 comprises 16 residues. The germline V gene has CDR1 DFQATT and CDR2 SNEGSKA (reference sequence). Trimming cost V 0 bases and J 2 bases; bases outside gene matches: 7. Here the CDR3 reads CSARDAGQGIQETQYF. As DNA, the CDR3 is TGCAGTGCTAGAGACGCCGGACAGGGGATACAAGAGACCCAGTACTTC.